This TCR beta chain was sequenced during a study of stem cell transplantation in POMP-related autoinflammatory disease. Whole-study context: Defective thymoproteasomes were hypothesized to impair CD8+ T-cell positive selection.

On this clone: Its antigen is not known.

The CDR3 is 15 amino acids. Trimming stripped 0 bases from V and 6 bases from J, with 9 bases between. Per germline, CDR1 MNHEY and CDR2 SVGAGI. TCRdb keeps only in-frame clones here, not all; method: immunoSEQ multiplex PCR. The sample contains 25,000 to 30,000 clones, 75% to 85% of which appear only once. Study-wide results and limits: Fewer unique TRB V-J gene pairings were identified in patients with PRAID.

Sequencing used CD4+ T cells from PBMCs, obtained before stem cell transplantation. This TCR was recovered from a human donor with POMP-related autoinflammation and immune dysregulation (PRAID). The V gene is TRBV6-5, the J gene TRBJ1-6; a weak D match, TRBD1 (5 bases). The CDR3 DNA is TGTGCCAGCAGTTACTCGACAGCGCCTAATTCACCCCTCCACTTT. Translating it yields CASSYSTAPNSPLHF.